This TCR beta chain stems from a study of T cells after yellow fever vaccination. Via MiXCR, TCRdb re-called the 5' RACE reads, giving one row per CDR3 protein. The repertoire holds hundreds of thousands of distinct CDR3 sequences, with about 12% as singletons. About this clonotype itself: Its cognate antigen is unknown.

Losses at the gene ends were 3 bases for V and 5 bases for J; bases not matched to a gene: 6. In germline, CDR1 is GTSNPN, CDR2 SVGIG (reference sequence). The CDR3 runs to 13 residues. Regarding the study as a whole: Abundant clonotypes from the bulk population could get into FACS-sorted repertoires as contaminants.

The TCR comes from a man aged 25 to 45 who received the YFV17D yellow fever vaccine. The sequences come from PBMCs, collected on the day of the yellow fever booster vaccination. The V call is TRBV30, the J call TRBJ2-5, with 7 bases fitting TRBD2. This CDR3 reads CAWRYAGEETQYF. CDR3 coding DNA: TGTGCCTGGAGGTACGCGGGAGAGGAGACCCAGTACTTC.